This T cell receptor (beta chain) emerged from a study of blood T cell repertoires in COVID-19. The wider study: The origin of the acute and convalescent COVID-19 samples was the United States, Italy and Spain.

Under the authors' procedure: Estimation of nucleated cell counts was performed using reference gene primer amplification. Some clones are missing from TCRdb's copy, which holds only in-frame ones; the method was immunoSEQ multiplex PCR. V, J and clone size derive from that table, while D and trimming were established from the DNA sequence. The sample consists of more than 250,000 clones, 85% of them appearing once. The CDR3 spans 19 residues. Germline CDR1 is SGHTA and CDR2 is FQGTGA. With 6 bases clipped from V and 5 bases from J, the junction kept 18 bases outside the gene matches. The receptor comes from a middle-aged man with active or convalescent COVID-19. This chain uses TRBV7-3 with TRBJ2-5, with 13 bases matching TRBD2. Sequences were obtained from peripheral blood. CDR3 residues: CASSPPLRPGTSGTETQYF. The DNA for the CDR3 is TGTGCCAGCAGTCCGCCGCTACGCCCGGGGACTAGCGGGACGGAGACCCAGTACTTC. Full variable domain (rest looked up from reference TRBV7-3 and TRBJ2-5): GAGVSQTPSNKVTEKGKYVELRCDPISGHTALYWYRQSLGQGPEFLIYFQGTGAADDSGLPNDRFFAVRPEGSVSTLKIQRTERGDSAVYLCASSPPLRPGTSGTETQYFGPGTRLLVL.